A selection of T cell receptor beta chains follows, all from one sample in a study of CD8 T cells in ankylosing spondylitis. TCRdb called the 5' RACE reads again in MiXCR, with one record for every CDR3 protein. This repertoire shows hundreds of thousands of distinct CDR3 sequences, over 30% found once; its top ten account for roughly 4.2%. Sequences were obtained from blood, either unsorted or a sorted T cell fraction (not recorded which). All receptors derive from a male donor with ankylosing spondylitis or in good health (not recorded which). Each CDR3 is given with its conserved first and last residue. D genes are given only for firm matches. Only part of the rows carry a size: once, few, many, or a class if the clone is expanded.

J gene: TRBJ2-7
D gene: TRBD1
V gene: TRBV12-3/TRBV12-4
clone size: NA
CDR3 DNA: TGTGCCAGCAGACCGGGACAGGGGGCCTGGGAGCAGTACTTC
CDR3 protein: CASRPGQGAWEQYF

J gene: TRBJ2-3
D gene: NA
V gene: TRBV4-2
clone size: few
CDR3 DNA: TGTGCCAGCAGCCAAGGACTAGGATCGACAGATACGCAGTATTTT
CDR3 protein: CASSQGLGSTDTQYF

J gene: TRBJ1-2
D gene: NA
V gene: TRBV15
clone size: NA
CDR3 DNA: TGTGCCACCAGCTTTTTACAGGACTATGGCTACACCTTC
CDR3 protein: CATSFLQDYGYTF

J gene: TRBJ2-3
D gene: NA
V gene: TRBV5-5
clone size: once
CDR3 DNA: TGTGCCAGCAACGCCCTAATCACGGCAAGCACAGATACGCAGTATTTT
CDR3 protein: CASNALITASTDTQYF

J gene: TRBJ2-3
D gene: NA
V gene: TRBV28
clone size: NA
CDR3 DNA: TGTGCCAGCAGTTTGGGCTACCCACCCATGGGAGATACGCAGTATTTT
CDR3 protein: CASSLGYPPMGDTQYF

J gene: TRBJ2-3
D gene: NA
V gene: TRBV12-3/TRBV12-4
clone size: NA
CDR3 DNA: TGTGCCAGCAGTTTAGAGGGACGGACAGATACGCAGTATTTT
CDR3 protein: CASSLEGRTDTQYF

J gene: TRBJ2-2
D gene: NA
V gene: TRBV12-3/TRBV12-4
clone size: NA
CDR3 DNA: TGTGCCAGCAGTACCCGGACAGACCAGAACACCGGGGAGCTGTTTTTT
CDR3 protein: CASSTRTDQNTGELFF

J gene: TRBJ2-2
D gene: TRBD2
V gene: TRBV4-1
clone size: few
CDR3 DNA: TGCGCCAGCAGCCAAGGTCGGGGGGGAAACACCGGGGAGCTGTTTTTT
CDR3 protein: CASSQGRGGNTGELFF

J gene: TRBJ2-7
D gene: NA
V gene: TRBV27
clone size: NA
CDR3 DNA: TGTGCCAGCAGTCCTCGCCAGGGTCTCTCCTACGAGCAGTACTTC
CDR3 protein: CASSPRQGLSYEQYF

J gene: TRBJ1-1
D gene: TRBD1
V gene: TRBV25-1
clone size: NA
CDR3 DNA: TGTGCCAGCAGGACCGACAGGGGGAACACTGAAGCTTTCTTT
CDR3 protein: CASRTDRGNTEAFF

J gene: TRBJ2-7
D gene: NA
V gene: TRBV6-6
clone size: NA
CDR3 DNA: TGTGCCAGCAGTTACTCGACTAGGGGGGAGCAGTACTTC
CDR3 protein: CASSYSTRGEQYF

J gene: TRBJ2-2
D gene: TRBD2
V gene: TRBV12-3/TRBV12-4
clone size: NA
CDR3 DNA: TGTGCCAGCAGCCCGGCGGGGGGAAACACCGGGGAGCTGTTTTTT
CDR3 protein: CASSPAGGNTGELFF

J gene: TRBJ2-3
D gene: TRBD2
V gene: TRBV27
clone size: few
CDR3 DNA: TGTGCCAGCAGTTTTTTCGCTAGCGGGGGATCAGATACGCAGTATTTT
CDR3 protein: CASSFFASGGSDTQYF

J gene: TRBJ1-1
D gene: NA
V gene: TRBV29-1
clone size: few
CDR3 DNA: TGCAGCGTTGTGGGGACCGCGTCTGCGGTTGCTGAAGCTTTCTTT
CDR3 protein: CSVVGTASAVAEAFF

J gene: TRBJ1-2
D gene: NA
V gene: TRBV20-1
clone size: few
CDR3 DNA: TGCAGTGCTAGGGGCTCCGGGACCCCGATGGGAGGCTACACCTTC
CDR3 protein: CSARGSGTPMGGYTF

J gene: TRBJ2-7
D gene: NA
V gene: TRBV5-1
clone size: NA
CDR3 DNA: TGCGCCAGCAGCTTGGTATCGGACGCCTCCTACGAGCAGTACTTC
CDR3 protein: CASSLVSDASYEQYF

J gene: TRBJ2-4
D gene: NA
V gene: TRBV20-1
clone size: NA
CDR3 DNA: TGCAGTGCTGGATCGGGGCAGCACATTCAGTACTTC
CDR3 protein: CSAGSGQHIQYF

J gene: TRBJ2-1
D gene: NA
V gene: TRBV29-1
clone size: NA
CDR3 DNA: TGCAGCGTAAGCCAGCTATACAATGAGCAGTTCTTC
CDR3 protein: CSVSQLYNEQFF

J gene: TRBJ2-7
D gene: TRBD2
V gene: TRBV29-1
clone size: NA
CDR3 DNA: TGCAGCGCCCGGGAACCGGGACTAGGGGCGTACGAGCAGCACTTC
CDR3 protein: CSAREPGLGAYEQHF

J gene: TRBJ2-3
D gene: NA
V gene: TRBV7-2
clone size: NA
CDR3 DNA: TGTGCCAGCAGCCAAACTTCCTCGCTCGGAGATACGCAGTATTTT
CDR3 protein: CASSQTSSLGDTQYF

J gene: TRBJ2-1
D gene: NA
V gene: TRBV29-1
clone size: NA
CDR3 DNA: TGCAGCGTTGCGCAGGGGGGGAATGAGCAGTTCTTC
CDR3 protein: CSVAQGGNEQFF

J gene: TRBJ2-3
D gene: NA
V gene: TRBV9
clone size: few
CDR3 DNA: TGTGCCAGCAGCGTCGATCGAGCTAGCACAGATACGCAGTATTTT
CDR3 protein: CASSVDRASTDTQYF

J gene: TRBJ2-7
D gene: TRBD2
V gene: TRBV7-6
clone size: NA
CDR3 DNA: TGTGCCAGCAGCTTAAAGACTAGCGGGGAATCCTACGAGCAGTACTTC
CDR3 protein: CASSLKTSGESYEQYF

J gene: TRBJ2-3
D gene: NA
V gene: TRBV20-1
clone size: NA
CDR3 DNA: TGCAGTGCTGAGGGGGTTGCTACAGATACGCAGTATTTT
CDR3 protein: CSAEGVATDTQYF

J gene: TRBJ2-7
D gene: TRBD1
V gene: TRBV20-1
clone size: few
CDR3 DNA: TGCAGTGCACTCGGACAGGGCCCCGAGCAGTACTTC
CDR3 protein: CSALGQGPEQYF

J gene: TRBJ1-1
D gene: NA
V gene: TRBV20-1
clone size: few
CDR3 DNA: TGCAGTGCTGTTCCGGAGGTTACTGAAGCTTTCTTT
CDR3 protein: CSAVPEVTEAFF

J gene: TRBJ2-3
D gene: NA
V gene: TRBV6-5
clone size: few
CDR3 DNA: TGTGCCAGCAGTTACGCCCTAGGAACTAGCACAGATACGCAGTATTTT
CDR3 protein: CASSYALGTSTDTQYF

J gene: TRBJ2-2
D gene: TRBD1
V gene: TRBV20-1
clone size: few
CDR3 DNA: TGCAGTGCTCCCGGGACAGGGTCTGGTACCGGGGAGCTGTTTTTT
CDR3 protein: CSAPGTGSGTGELFF

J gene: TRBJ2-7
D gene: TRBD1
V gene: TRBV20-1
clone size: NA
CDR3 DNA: TGCAGTGCTAGAGATGGTGGGACAGGGGTGAAAGAGCAGTACTTC
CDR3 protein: CSARDGGTGVKEQYF

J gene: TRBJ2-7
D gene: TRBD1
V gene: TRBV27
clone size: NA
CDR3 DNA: TGTGCCAGCCAACGTTCCATAGACAGGGCTGAGCAGTACTTC
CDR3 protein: CASQRSIDRAEQYF

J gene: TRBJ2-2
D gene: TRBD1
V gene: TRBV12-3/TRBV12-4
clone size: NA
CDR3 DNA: TGTGCCAGCAGTCACAGGGGGCTGCGTGGGGTAGCGGGGAACACCGGGGAGCTGTTTTTT
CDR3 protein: CASSHRGLRGVAGNTGELFF

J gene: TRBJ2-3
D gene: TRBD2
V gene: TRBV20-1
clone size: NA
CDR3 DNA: TGCAGTGCTTATAAGATTCGTGCTAGCGGGAGCACAGATACGCAGTATTTT
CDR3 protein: CSAYKIRASGSTDTQYF

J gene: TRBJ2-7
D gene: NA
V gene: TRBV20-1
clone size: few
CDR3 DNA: TGCAGTGCTAGAGATCTCAGGGAATCGTGGTACGAGCAGTACTTC
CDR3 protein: CSARDLRESWYEQYF

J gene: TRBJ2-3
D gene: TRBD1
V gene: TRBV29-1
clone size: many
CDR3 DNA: TGCAGCGCTGCCCAATATCAGGGGGCAGATACGCAGTATTTT
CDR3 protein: CSAAQYQGADTQYF

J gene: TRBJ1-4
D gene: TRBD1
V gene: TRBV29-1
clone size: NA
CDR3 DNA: TGCAGCGCGGGACAGAGGACTAATGAAAAACTGTTTTTT
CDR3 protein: CSAGQRTNEKLFF

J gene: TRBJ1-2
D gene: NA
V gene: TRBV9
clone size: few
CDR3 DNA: TGTGCCAGCAGCGTAGCGGACAGTGCTAACTATGGCTACACCTTC
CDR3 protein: CASSVADSANYGYTF

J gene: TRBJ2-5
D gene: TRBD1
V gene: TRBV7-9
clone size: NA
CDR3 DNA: TGTGCCAGCAGCTTATACAGGGGTCAAGCAGAGACCCAGTACTTC
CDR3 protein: CASSLYRGQAETQYF

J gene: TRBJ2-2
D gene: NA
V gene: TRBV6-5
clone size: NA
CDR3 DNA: TGTGCCAGCAGTTGGCCGCTCCAGGGGGGAGGAACCGGGGAGCTGTTTTTT
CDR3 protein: CASSWPLQGGGTGELFF

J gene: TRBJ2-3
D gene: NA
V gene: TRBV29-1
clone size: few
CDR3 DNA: TGCAGCGTTGAAGAGCTAGGCCAAAACACAGATACGCAGTATTTT
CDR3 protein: CSVEELGQNTDTQYF

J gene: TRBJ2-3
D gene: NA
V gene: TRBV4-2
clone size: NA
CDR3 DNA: TGTGCCAGCAGCCAAGATAATTGGTCAGGGGAAAGCACAGATACGCAGTATTTT
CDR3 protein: CASSQDNWSGESTDTQYF

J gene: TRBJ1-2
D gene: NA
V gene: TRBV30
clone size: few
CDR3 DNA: TGTGCCTGGAGTTTTAGCTATGGCTACACCTTC
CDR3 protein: CAWSFSYGYTF

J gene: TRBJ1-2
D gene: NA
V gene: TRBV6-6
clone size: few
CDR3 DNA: TGTGCCAGCAGCGGCAGGGGCCATGGCTACACCTTC
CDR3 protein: CASSGRGHGYTF

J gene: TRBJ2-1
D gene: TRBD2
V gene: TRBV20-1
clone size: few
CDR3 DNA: TGCAGTGCTAGGGCGGGACTAGTCACCAATGAGCAGTTCTTC
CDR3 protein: CSARAGLVTNEQFF

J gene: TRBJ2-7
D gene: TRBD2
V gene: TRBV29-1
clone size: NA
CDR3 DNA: TGCAGCGTACTGTCCGAGACTAGCGGTTACGAGCAGTACTTC
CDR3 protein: CSVLSETSGYEQYF

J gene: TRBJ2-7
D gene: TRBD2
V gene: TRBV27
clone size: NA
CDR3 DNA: TGTGCCAGCAGTTCGTACGGTGGGGGGGGGCAGTACTTC
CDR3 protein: CASSSYGGGGQYF

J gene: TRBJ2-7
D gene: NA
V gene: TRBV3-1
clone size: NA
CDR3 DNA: TGTGCCAGCAGCCACGCCGACGAGCAGTACTTC
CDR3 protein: CASSHADEQYF

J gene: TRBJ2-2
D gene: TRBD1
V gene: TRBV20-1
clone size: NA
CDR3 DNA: TGCAGTGCTGGACAGGGAGGTACCGGGGAGCTGTTTTTT
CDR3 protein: CSAGQGGTGELFF

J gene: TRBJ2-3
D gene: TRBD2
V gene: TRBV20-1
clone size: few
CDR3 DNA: TGCAGTGCAACACTAGCGGGGCTAGGGGATACGCAGTATTTT
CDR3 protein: CSATLAGLGDTQYF

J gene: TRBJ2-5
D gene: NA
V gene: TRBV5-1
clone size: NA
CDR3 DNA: TGCGCCAGCAGCTTGGAGGTGGGGCAGGGGAAGACCCAGTACTTC
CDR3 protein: CASSLEVGQGKTQYF

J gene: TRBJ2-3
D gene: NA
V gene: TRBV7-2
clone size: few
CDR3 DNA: TGTGCCAGCAGCTTCTACGGGGCAACAGATACGCAGTATTTT
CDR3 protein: CASSFYGATDTQYF

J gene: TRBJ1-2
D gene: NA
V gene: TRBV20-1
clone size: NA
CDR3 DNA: TGCAGTGCTGAAAGGGAAGGTGGCTACACCTTC
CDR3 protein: CSAEREGGYTF

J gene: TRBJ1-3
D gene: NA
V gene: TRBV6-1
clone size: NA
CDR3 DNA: TGTGCCAGCAGCTCTCCCCGCTCTGGAAACACCATATATTTT
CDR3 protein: CASSSPRSGNTIYF

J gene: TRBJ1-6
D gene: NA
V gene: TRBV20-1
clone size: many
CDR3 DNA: TGCAGTGCTAGGGTCCGACTGGGCGATAATTCACCCCTCCACTTT
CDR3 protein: CSARVRLGDNSPLHF

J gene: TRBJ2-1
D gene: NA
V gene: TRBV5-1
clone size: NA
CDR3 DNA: TGCGCCAGCAGCTTGAGGCAAAACAATGAGCAGTTCTTC
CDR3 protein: CASSLRQNNEQFF

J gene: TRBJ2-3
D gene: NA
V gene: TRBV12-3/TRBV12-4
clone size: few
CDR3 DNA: TGTGCCAGCAGGCTGACAGGACCCTTATCAGATACGCAGTATTTT
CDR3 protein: CASRLTGPLSDTQYF